This T cell receptor beta chain was sequenced for a study of cytomegalovirus exposure and HLA in healthy donors. Overall study results and limits: Several of the most significant clusters appeared, in a later analysis, to be linked to common viral pathogens.

Unmatched junction bases numbered 3, after V lost 0 bases and J lost 7 bases. The CDR3 has 15 amino acids. Per germline, CDR1 SGDLS and CDR2 YYNGEE. It was with 60 Vbeta and 13 Jbeta primers that the PCR ran. The repertoire was sequenced with immunoSEQ multiplex PCR; TCRdb's copy has only in-frame clones and lacks some. This sample has fewer than 200,000 clones, with more than 70% found just once. A single count supports this clone. The antigen is undetermined. Sequencing was done on a sample of PBMCs. The rearrangement joins TRBV9 to TRBJ2-1, with 11 nucleotides matching TRBD2. This clonotype originated in a man aged 35-49 years in good health and CMV-seropositive. The CDR3 loop reads CASSVVASGRNEQFF. Here the CDR3 DNA reads TGTGCCAGCAGCGTAGTGGCTAGCGGGAGGAATGAGCAGTTCTTC.